This is a list of T cell receptor beta chains from one sample in a study of blood T cell repertoires in COVID-19. Assay used: immunoSEQ multiplex PCR; TCRdb lists only in-frame clones, some missing. The table lists 97,000 or so clones, approximately 82% of them singletons. Input material: peripheral blood. The receptors were sampled from an older man with active or convalescent COVID-19. CDR3s include the opening cysteine and the closing phenylalanine or tryptophan. Each record gives: J gene, D gene, V gene, clone size, CDR3 DNA, CDR3 protein. D genes are given only for firm matches. Size values are once, few and many counts, or a class for expanded clones, and some rows have none.

>TRBJ2-1|TRBD1|TRBV6-6|NA
TGTGCCAGCAGTACGGGACAGGGTTACGGTGAGCAGTTCTTC
CASSTGQGYGEQFF
>TRBJ1-2|TRBD1|TRBV19|NA
TGTGCCAGTAACGGGGACAGGGTCTATGGCTACACCTTC
CASNGDRVYGYTF
>TRBJ2-7|NA|TRBV27|once
TGTGCCAGCAGTTTGGAAGGTCGGGGTGAGCAGTACTTC
CASSLEGRGEQYF
>TRBJ2-7|TRBD2|TRBV11-2|NA
TGTGCCAGCAGCTTAGTGGGGACTAGCATTTACGAGCAGTACTTC
CASSLVGTSIYEQYF
>TRBJ2-3|NA|TRBV9|NA
TGTGCCAGCAGCGCGCGGGACTTAAGCACAGATACGCAGTATTTT
CASSARDLSTDTQYF
>TRBJ2-5|TRBD2|TRBV4-2|NA
TGTGCCAGCAGCCAAGCGTCAGCGGGGAAGCAAGAGACCCAGTACTTC
CASSQASAGKQETQYF
>TRBJ1-6|NA|TRBV21-1|NA
TGTGCCAGCAGCAAAGCGCTATCTTTCCGTACAGGGGTGTCGATTTCACCCCTCCACTTT
CASSKALSFRTGVSISPLHF
>TRBJ2-2|NA|TRBV11-2|NA
TGTGCCAGCAGCTTAGGACTGGGTGCGAGCACCGGGGAGCTGTTTTTT
CASSLGLGASTGELFF
>TRBJ1-1|NA|TRBV25-1|NA
TGTGCCAGCAGTCGGGTCGCAGGGCGGAGCACTGAAGCTTTCTTT
CASSRVAGRSTEAFF
>TRBJ1-2|NA|TRBV6-5|NA
TGTGCCAGCAGTTACGGGCCCTGCACCTTC
CASSYGPCTF
>TRBJ1-1|NA|TRBV19|NA
TGTGCCAGTAGTACCCCGGGACACCAGAACACTGAAGCTTTCTTT
CASSTPGHQNTEAFF
>TRBJ2-7|NA|TRBV2|NA
TGTGCCCGCTCTGTAAAAAGGGGGGGGGCCTACGAGCAGTACTTC
CARSVKRGGAYEQYF
>TRBJ1-2|TRBD1|TRBV10-3|NA
TGTGCCATCAGTGTGGCCGGGACAGGGAGTGGCTACACCTTC
CAISVAGTGSGYTF
>TRBJ1-5|NA|TRBV29-1|NA
TGCAGCGTTGGGGACAATAGCAATCAGCCCCAGCATTTT
CSVGDNSNQPQHF
>TRBJ1-3|TRBD1|TRBV4-2|once
TGTGCCAGCAGCCTAGAACAGGGGACAACTGGAAACACCATATATTTT
CASSLEQGTTGNTIYF
>TRBJ1-5|NA|TRBV30|NA
TGTGCCTGGAGTCTGGCAGGCAGACAGCCCCAGCATTTT
CAWSLAGRQPQHF
>TRBJ1-4|NA|TRBV6-5|few
TGTGCCAGCACCAAAGGGGGTTCTAATGAAAAACTGTTTTTT
CASTKGGSNEKLFF
>TRBJ2-3|NA|TRBV7-9|NA
TGTGCCAGCAGCTTATTTATAGCGGTTAGCACAGATACGCAGTATTTT
CASSLFIAVSTDTQYF
>TRBJ1-6|NA|TRBV4-2|NA
TGTGCCAGCAGCTTACAGGGTTGGCTAAATTCACCCCTCCACTTT
CASSLQGWLNSPLHF
>TRBJ1-3|NA|TRBV5-6|NA
TGTGCCAGCAGCACCAGGACTGGTGGAAACACCATATATTTT
CASSTRTGGNTIYF
>TRBJ1-1|NA|TRBV6-5|NA
TGTGCCAGCAGTATGGACACCGGGAACACTGAAGCTTTCTTT
CASSMDTGNTEAFF
>TRBJ2-7|NA|TRBV6-4|once
TGTGCCAGCAGTCCCCTAGAGGGGGGGTTCAACGAGCAGTACTTC
CASSPLEGGFNEQYF
>TRBJ1-1|TRBD1|TRBV7-9|NA
TGTGCCAGCAGCGTCCGGACAGGGTATAATGAAGCTTTCTTT
CASSVRTGYNEAFF
>TRBJ2-2|NA|TRBV4-1|NA
TGCGCCAGCAGCCAAGGAGAGATTAACGGGGAGCTGTTTTTT
CASSQGEINGELFF
>TRBJ1-6|TRBD1|TRBV11-2|NA
TGTGCCAGCAGCTCCCTTGGCAGGGGGGCGAATTCACCCCTCCACTTT
CASSSLGRGANSPLHF
>TRBJ1-1|NA|TRBV4-1|NA
TGCGCCAGCAGCCAAGATACGACAGGCGGGACTGAAGCTTTCTTT
CASSQDTTGGTEAFF
>TRBJ1-1|TRBD1|TRBV29-1|NA
TGCAGCGCCGGGACAGGGGGGACGAACACTGAAGCTTTCTTT
CSAGTGGTNTEAFF
>TRBJ2-1|NA|TRBV20-1|NA
TGCAGTGCTAGTCCCGGGTATGAGCAGTTCTTC
CSASPGYEQFF
>TRBJ2-7|NA|TRBV5-1|NA
TGCGCCAGCAGCTTGACAGGGATTTACGAGCAGTACTTC
CASSLTGIYEQYF
>TRBJ1-6|NA|TRBV28|NA
TGTGCCAGCCAAGGGGTGGTTAATTCACCCCTCCACTTT
CASQGVVNSPLHF
>TRBJ2-7|TRBD1|TRBV9|few
TGTGCCAGCAGCGTAAGGGACAGGCCTTACTACGAGCAGTACTTC
CASSVRDRPYYEQYF
>TRBJ2-7|NA|TRBV10-2|NA
TGCGCCAGCAGTGAGTCGATCGGAGCCCCCTACGAGCAGTACTTC
CASSESIGAPYEQYF
>TRBJ2-1|NA|TRBV29-1|NA
TGCAGCGTTGAAGGCGGGGCACTCAGGGAGCAGTTCTTC
CSVEGGALREQFF